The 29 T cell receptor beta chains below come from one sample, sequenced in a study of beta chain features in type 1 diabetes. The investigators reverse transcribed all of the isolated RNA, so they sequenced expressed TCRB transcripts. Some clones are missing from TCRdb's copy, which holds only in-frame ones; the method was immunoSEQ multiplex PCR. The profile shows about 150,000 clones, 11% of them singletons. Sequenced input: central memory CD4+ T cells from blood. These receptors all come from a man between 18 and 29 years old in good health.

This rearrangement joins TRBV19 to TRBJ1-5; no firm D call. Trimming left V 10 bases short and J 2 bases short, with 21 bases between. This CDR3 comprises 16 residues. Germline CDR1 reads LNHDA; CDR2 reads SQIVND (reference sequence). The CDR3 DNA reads TGTGCCACCAAACCTCCGGAGTGGGCTGGCAATCAGCCCCAGCATTTT. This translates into CATKPPEWAGNQPQHF.

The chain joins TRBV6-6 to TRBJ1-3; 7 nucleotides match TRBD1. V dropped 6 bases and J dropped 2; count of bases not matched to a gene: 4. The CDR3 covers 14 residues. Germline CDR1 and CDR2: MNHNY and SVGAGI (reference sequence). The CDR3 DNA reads TGTGCCAGCAGCTCGACAGGGACTGGAAACACCATATATTTT. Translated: CASSSTGTGNTIYF.

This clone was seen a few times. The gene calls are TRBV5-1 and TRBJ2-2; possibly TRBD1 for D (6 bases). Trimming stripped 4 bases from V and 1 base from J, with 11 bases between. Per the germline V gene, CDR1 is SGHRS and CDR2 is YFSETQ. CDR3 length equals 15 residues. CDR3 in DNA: TGCGCCAGCAGCCGCCTGGGACAGAACACCGGGGAGCTGTTTTTT. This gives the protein CASSRLGQNTGELFF.

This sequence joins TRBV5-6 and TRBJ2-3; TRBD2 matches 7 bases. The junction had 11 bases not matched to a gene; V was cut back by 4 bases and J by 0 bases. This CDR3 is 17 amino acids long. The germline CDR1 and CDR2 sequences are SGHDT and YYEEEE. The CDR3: CASSPSPLATSTDTQYF. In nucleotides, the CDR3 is TGTGCCAGCAGCCCTAGCCCACTAGCGACTAGCACAGATACGCAGTATTTT.

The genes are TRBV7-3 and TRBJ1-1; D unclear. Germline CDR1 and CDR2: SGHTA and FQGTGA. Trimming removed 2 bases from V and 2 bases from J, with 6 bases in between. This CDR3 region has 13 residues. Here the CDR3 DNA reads TGTGCCAGCAGCTTATATGGTAACACTGAAGCTTTCTTT. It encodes CASSLYGNTEAFF.

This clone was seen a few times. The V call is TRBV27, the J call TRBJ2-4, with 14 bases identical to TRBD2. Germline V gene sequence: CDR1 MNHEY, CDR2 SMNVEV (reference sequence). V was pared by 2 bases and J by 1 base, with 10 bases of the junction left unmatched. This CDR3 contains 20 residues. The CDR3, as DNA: TGTGCCAGCAGTTTAATCCCGACTAGCGGGGGGGCCATCGCCAAAAACATTCAGTACTTC. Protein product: CASSLIPTSGGAIAKNIQYF.

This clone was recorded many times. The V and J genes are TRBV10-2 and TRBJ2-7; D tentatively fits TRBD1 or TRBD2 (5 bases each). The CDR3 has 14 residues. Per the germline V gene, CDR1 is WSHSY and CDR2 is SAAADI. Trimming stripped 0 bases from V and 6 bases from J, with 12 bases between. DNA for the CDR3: TGCGCCAGCAGTGAGTCCCGGATGAGGGGCGAGCAGTACTTC. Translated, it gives CASSESRMRGEQYF.

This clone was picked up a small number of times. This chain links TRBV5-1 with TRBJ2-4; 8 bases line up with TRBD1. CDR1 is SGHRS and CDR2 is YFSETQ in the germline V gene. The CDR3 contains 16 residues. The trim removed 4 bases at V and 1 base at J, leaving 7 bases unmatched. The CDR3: CASSLDWDRAKNIQYF. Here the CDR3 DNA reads TGCGCCAGCAGCCTAGACTGGGACAGGGCCAAAAACATTCAGTACTTC.

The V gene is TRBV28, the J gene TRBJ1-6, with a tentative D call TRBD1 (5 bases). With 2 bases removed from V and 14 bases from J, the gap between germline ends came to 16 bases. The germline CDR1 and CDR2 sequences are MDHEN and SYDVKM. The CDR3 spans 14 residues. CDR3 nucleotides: TGTGCCAGCAGTTTAGCTGACAGATCATGGGCCCTCCACTTT. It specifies CASSLADRSWALHF.

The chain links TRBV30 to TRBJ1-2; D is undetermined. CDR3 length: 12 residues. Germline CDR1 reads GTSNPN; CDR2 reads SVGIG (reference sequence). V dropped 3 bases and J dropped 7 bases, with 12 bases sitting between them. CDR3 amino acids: CAWRAGGGGYTF. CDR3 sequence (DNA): TGTGCCTGGAGGGCAGGTGGAGGTGGCTACACCTTC.

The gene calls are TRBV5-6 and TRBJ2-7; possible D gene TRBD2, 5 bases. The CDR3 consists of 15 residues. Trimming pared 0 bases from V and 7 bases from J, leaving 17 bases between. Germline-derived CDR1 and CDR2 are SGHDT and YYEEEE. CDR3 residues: CASSLGGLGMREQYF. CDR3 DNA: TGTGCCAGCAGCTTGGGCGGGCTGGGGATGAGGGAGCAGTACTTC.

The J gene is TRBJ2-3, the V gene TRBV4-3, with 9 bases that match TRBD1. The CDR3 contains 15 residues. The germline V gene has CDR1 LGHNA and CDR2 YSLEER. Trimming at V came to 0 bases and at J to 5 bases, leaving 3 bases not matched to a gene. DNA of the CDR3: TGCGCCAGCAGCCAAGAGGGACAGGGCGAAGATACGCAGTATTTT. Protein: CASSQEGQGEDTQYF.

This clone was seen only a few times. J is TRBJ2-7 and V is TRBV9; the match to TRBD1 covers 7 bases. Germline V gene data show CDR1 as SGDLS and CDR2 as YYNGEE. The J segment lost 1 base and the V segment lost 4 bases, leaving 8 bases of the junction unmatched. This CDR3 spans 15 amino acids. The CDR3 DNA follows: TGTGCCAGCAGCCCACATCGGGACAGTTCCTACGAGCAGTACTTC. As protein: CASSPHRDSSYEQYF.

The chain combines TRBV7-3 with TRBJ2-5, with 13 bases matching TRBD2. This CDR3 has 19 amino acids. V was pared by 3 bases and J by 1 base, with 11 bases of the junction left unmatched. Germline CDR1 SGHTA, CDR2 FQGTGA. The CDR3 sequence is CASSLMSGTSGTVQETQYF. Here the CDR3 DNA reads TGTGCCAGCAGCTTGATGTCCGGGACTAGCGGGACAGTCCAAGAGACCCAGTACTTC.

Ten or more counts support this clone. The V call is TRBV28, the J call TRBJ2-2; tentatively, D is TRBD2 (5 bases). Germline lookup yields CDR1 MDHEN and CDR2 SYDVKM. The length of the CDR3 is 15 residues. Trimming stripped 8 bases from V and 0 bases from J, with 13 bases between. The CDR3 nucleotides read TGTGCCAGCGGGAGAGGCTACTCGAACACCGGGGAGCTGTTTTTT. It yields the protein CASGRGYSNTGELFF.

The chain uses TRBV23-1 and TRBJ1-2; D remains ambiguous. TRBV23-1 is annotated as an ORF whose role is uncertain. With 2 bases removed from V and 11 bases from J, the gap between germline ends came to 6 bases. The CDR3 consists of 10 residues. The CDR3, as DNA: TGCGCCAGCAGTCAAACGGGATACACCTTC. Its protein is CASSQTGYTF.

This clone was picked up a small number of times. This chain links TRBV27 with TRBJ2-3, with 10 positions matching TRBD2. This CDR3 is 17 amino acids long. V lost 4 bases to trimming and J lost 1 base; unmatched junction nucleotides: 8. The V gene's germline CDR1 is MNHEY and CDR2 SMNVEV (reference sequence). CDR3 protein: CASSYRASGSRTDTQYF. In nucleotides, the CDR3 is TGTGCCAGCAGTTACCGGGCTAGCGGGAGTCGCACAGATACGCAGTATTTT.

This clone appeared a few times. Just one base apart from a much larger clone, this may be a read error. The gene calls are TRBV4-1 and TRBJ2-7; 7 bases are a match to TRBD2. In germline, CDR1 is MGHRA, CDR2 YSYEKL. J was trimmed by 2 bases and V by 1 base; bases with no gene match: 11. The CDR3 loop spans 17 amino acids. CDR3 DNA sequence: TGCGCCAGCAGCCAAGCGGCAGGGACCGGGACTACCTACGAGCAGTACTTC. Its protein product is CASSQAAGTGTTYEQYF.

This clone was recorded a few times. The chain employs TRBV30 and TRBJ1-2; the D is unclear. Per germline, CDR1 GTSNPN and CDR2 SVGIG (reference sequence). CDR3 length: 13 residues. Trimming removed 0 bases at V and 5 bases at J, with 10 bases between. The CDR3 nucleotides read TGTGCCTGGAGTGTAGTCGAAGGGTATGGCTACACCTTC. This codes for CAWSVVEGYGYTF.

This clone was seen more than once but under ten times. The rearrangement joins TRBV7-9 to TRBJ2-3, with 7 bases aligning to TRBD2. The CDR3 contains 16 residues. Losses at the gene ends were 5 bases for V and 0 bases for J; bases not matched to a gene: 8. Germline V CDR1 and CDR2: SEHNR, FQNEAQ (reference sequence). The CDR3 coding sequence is TGTGCCAGCAGCCCCCCCGGACTAGTCAGCACAGATACGCAGTATTTT. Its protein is CASSPPGLVSTDTQYF.

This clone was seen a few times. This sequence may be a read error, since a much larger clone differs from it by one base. This chain's CDR3 is CASSLQDTQYF. Written as DNA, the CDR3 is TGTGCCAGCAGCTTACAAGATACGCAGTATTTT. The chain couples TRBV7-9 to TRBJ2-3; D gene ambiguous. CDR1 is SEHNR and CDR2 is FQNEAQ in the germline V gene (reference sequence). The CDR3 is made up of 11 amino acids. Trimming removed 2 bases from V and 5 bases from J, with 2 bases in between.

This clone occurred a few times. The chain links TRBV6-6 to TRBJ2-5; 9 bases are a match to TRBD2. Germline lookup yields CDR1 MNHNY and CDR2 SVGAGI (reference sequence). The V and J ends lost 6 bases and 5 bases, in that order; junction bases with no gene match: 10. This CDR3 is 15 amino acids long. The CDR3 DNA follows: TGTGCCAGCAGGGTAGCGGGGGATCGGTCGGAGACCCAGTACTTC. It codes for CASRVAGDRSETQYF.

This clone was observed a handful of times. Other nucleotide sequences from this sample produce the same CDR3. For the CDR3, the DNA is TGCGCCAGCAGCCAAGGTACAGGGATGAACACTGAAGCTTTCTTT. Translation gives CASSQGTGMNTEAFF. This chain uses TRBV4-3 with TRBJ1-1, with TRBD1 as a possible D gene (6 bases). V was clipped by 1 base and J by 0 bases, with 9 bases between them. The V gene's germline CDR1 is LGHNA and CDR2 YSLEER. The CDR3 loop spans 15 amino acids.

DNA for the CDR3: TGCGCCAGCAGCCAAGTCGGGGGCTGGGATGGCTACACCTTC. Translation: CASSQVGGWDGYTF. V gene TRBV4-3 combines with J gene TRBJ1-2; perhaps TRBD1 as D (6 bases). Germline values: CDR1 LGHNA, CDR2 YSLEER. The CDR3 runs 14 residues. Trimming cost V 1 base and J 6 bases, with 12 bases left between them.

CDR3 nucleotides: TGTGCCAGCAGCCAAGGTCCTAGTACCGAGCAGTACTTC. This gives the protein CASSQGPSTEQYF. This chain connects TRBV14 to TRBJ2-7; D uncertain. The CDR3 extends over 13 amino acids. V lost 1 base and J 6 bases, leaving 10 bases between the germline ends. CDR1 and CDR2 from the germline V gene are SGHDN and FVKESK.

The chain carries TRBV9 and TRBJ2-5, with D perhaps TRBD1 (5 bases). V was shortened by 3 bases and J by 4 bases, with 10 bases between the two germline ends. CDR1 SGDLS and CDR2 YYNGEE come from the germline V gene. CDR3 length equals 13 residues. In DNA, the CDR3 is TGTGCCAGCAGCGGACAGAGTACAGAGACCCAGTACTTC. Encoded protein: CASSGQSTETQYF. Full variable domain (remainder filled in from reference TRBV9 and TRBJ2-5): DSGVTQTPKHLITATGQRVTLRCSPRSGDLSVYWYQQSLDQGLQFLIQYYNGEERAKGNILERFSAQQFPDLHSELNLSSLELGDSALYFCASSGQSTETQYFGPGTRLLVL.

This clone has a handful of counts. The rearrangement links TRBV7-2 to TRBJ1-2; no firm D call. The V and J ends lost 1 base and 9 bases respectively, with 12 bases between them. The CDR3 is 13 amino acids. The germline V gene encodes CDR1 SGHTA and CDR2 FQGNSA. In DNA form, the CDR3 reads TGTGCCAGCAGCTTAGTTGGGCGCGTCAGCTACACCTTC. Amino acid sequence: CASSLVGRVSYTF.

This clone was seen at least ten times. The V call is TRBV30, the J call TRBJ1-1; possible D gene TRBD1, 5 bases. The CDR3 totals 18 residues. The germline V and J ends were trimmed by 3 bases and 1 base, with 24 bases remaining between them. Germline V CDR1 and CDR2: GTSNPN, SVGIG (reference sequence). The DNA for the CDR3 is TGTGCCTGGAGAAACAAAAAAGGGATCTACAGGTCGAACACTGAAGCTTTCTTT. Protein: CAWRNKKGIYRSNTEAFF.

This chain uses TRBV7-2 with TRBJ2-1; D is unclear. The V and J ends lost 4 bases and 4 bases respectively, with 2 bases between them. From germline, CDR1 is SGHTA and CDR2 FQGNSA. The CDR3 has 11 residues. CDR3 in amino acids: CASSWYNEQFF. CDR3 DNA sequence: TGTGCCAGCAGCTGGTACAATGAGCAGTTCTTC.